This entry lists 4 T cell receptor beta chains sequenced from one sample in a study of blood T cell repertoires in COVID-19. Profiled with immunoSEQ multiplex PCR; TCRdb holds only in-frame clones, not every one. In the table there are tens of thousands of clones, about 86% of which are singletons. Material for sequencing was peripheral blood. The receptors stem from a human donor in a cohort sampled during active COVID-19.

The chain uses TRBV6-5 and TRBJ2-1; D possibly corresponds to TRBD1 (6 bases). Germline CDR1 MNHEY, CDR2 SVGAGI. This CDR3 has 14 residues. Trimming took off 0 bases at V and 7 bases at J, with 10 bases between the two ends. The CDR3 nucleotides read TGTGCCAGCAGTTACTCGTACAGGGAGAATGAGCAGTTCTTC. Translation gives CASSYSYRENEQFF.

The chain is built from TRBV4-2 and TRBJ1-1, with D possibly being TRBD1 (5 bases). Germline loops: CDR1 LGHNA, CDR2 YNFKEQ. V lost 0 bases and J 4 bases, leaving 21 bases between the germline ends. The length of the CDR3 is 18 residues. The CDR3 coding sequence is TGTGCCAGCAGCCAAGATGGGGCGGCCTTCCCCCTTCTCACTGAAGCTTTCTTT. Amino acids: CASSQDGAAFPLLTEAFF.

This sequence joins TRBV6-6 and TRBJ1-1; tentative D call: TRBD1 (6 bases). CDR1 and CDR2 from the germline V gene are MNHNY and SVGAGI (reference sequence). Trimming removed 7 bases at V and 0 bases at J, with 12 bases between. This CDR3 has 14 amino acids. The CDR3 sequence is CASITQGMNTEAFF. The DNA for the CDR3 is TGTGCCAGCATCACCCAGGGGATGAACACTGAAGCTTTCTTT.

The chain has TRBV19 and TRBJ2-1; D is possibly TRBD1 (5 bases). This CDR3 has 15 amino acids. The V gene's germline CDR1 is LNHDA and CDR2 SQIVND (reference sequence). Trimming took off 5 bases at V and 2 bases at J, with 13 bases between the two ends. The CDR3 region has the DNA TGTGCCAGTAGTTTGTCAGGACAAGCCTACAATGAGCAGTTCTTC. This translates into CASSLSGQAYNEQFF.